The clone carrying this TCR beta chain came up once. Its antigen is undetermined. TCRdb's table, derived via immunoSEQ multiplex PCR, lists solely in-frame clones and lacks some. The sample comprises 2 million to 2.5 million clones, roughly 93% of which are singletons, and 0.3% to 0.4% rests with the top ten. The V gene end was trimmed by 2 bases and the J gene end by 2 bases; junction bases not matched to a gene: 3. Per germline, CDR1 SGHRS and CDR2 YFSETQ. The CDR3 is 15 amino acids. The source of the sample is a study of shared clonotypes between healthy human individuals. Study results and caveats: Shared clonotypes: about 5.3% naive CD4, about 3.5% naive CD8, about 2.5% memory CD4, about 0.4% memory CD8. Memory subsets had estimated richness that was generally smaller than that of naive subsets.

The receptor was isolated from a man younger than 35 in good health. Some clones in this sample may be carry-over from other donors' samples. Input material: naive CD4+ T cells from PBMCs. As for subset: CD45RA+ positively selected. This chain connects TRBV5-1 to TRBJ1-4, with TRBD1 matching 7 bases. CDR3 nucleotide sequence: TGCGCCAGCAGCTTACTCAGGGGGACTAATGAAAAACTGTTTTTT. The encoded protein is CASSLLRGTNEKLFF.